Many counts were recorded for the clone carrying this TCR beta chain. The data originate from a study of neurological immune-mediated disorders. The CDR3 consists of 14 residues. With 0 bases clipped from V and 7 bases from J, the junction kept 4 bases outside the gene matches. The V gene's germline CDR1 is DFQATT and CDR2 SNEGSKA (reference sequence). cDNA was made by 5'RACE with 10-nucleotide random UMIs. TCRdb reprocessed the 5' RACE reads with MiXCR, giving one entry per CDR3 protein. The sample has about 25,000 distinct CDR3 sequences; around 3.4% are singletons. This chain uses TRBV20-1 with TRBJ1-4; 8 bases match TRBD1. The clonotype was recovered from a woman in her 30s with multiple sclerosis. The sample was PBMCs. The CDR3, as DNA: TGCAGTGCTAGAGAGGGAACAGGGGGTGAAAAACTGTTTTTT. Translating gives CSAREGTGGEKLFF.